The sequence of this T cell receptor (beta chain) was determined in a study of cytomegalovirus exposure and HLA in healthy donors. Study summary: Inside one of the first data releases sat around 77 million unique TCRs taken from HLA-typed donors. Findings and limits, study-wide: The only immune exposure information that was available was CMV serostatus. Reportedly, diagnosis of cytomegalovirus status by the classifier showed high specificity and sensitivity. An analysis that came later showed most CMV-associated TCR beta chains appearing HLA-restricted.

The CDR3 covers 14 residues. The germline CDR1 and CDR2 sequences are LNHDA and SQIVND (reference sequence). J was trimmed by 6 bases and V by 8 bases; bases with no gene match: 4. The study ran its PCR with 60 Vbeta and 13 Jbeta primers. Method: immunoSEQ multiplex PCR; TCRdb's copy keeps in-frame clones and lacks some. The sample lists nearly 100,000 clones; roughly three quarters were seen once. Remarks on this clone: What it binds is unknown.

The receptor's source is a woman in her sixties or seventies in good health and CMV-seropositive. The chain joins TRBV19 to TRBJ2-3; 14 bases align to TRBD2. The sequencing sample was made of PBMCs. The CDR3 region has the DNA TGTGCCAGTGGGACTAGCGGGAGATGGGATACGCAGTATTTT. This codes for CASGTSGRWDTQYF.